The next 14 T cell receptor beta chains were all read from a single sample in a study of tumor and adjacent non-tumor tissue in lung cancer. This sample's RNA came from whole unsorted tissue. Three rounds of nested PCR, following a modified ARM-PCR protocol, produced the TCRbeta library. Using its own MiXCR run on the multiplex PCR reads, TCRdb lists one record per CDR3 protein. The repertoire includes 100,000 to 150,000 distinct CDR3 sequences, approximately 66% of them detected once, and 10% to 15% sits in the top ten. The specimen sequenced was lung tumor tissue. The receptor set was obtained from a man between 25 and 39 years old with non-small cell lung cancer.

A single count supports this clonotype. A much larger clone sits a single nucleotide away, making a read error possible. The chain carries TRBV4-2 and TRBJ2-7, with D possibly matching TRBD1 (6 bases). Trimming removed 3 bases at V and 0 bases at J, with 12 bases between. CDR1 and CDR2 (germline): LGHNA, YNFKEQ. The CDR3 has 15 amino acids. The DNA for the CDR3 is TGTGCCAGCAGCCAGGGACATGGGAACTCCTACGAGCAGTACTTC. Amino acids: CASSQGHGNSYEQYF.

The genes are TRBV7-2 and TRBJ2-5, with 16 bases lining up with TRBD2. V shed 8 bases and J 4 bases; nucleotides not matched to a gene: 10. CDR3 length: 17 residues. Germline CDR1 and CDR2: SGHTA and FQGNSA. The CDR3 sequence is CASRQPGLAGGRETQYF. In DNA form, the CDR3 reads TGTGCCAGCCGCCAACCGGGACTAGCGGGAGGGCGAGAGACCCAGTACTTC.

Of note for this clonotype: The junction departs from germline at one end; a sequencing error may be responsible. V gene TRBV29-1 combines with J gene TRBJ2-3; D may be TRBD2 (6 bases). Germline loops: CDR1 SQVTM, CDR2 ANQGSEA. The CDR3 has 15 amino acids. Written as DNA, the CDR3 is TGCAGCGTTGAAGACCCTAGCGACAGCATAGATACGCAGTACTTT. It codes for CSVEDPSDSIDTQYF.

Remarks on this clonotype: No conserved phenylalanine or tryptophan ends this CDR3, so it is likely a read error. Here the CDR3 reads CASSTGAGYGYTI. The CDR3 DNA reads TGTGCCAGCAGCACCGGAGCTGGCTATGGCTACACCATC. The chain has TRBV5-5 and TRBJ1-2; D is unresolved. Trimming left V 4 bases short and J 4 bases short, with 11 bases between. Germline V gene sequence: CDR1 SGHKS, CDR2 YYEKEE (reference sequence). The CDR3 sequence is 13 residues long.

As regards this clonotype: It may be a read error: a sequence one base away is much more abundant. The chain has TRBV5-5 and TRBJ2-1, with D perhaps TRBD1 (6 bases). CDR1 SGHKS and CDR2 YYEKEE come from the germline V gene (reference sequence). Deletions cut 3 bases from V and 2 bases from J, with 15 bases between. This CDR3 comprises 16 residues. The chain's CDR3 is CASSYPTGGPYNEQFF. For the CDR3, the DNA is TGTGCCAGCAGCTATCCGACAGGTGGCCCCTACAATGAGCAGTTCTTC.

Remarks on this clonotype: This likely comes from a read error, as the CDR3 has no conserved phenylalanine or tryptophan at its end. The V gene is TRBV11-3, the J gene TRBJ2-2, with D possibly TRBD2 on 6 matching bases. The CDR3 runs to 19 residues. Germline V gives CDR1 SGHNT, CDR2 YENEEA. Trimming removed 1 base from V and 2 bases from J, with 20 bases in between. CDR3 DNA: TGTGCCAGCAGCTTAGGTGTCGTCGAGCTGGAGGGTAACACCGGGGAGCTGTTTCTT. This codes for CASSLGVVELEGNTGELFL.

This clonotype was detected only once. The junction shows a germline mismatch at one end, possibly a read error. This sequence joins TRBV11-2 and TRBJ2-3, with D unresolved. The CDR3 covers 14 residues. Per germline, CDR1 SGHAT and CDR2 FQNNGV. The CDR3 protein is CASSLEMATDTQCF. As DNA, the CDR3 is TGTGCCAGCAGCTTAGAAATGGCCACAGATACGCAGTGTTTT.

As for this clonotype: Just one base apart from a much larger clone, this may be a read error. This chain joins TRBV29-1 and TRBJ1-5, with D possibly matching TRBD1 (5 bases). CDR3 length: 13 residues. V gave up 1 base and J gave up 5 bases, with 9 bases separating them. Germline loops: CDR1 SQVTM, CDR2 ANQGSEA. CDR3 in DNA: TGCAGCGTTGAAGGGGGGGACGATCAGCCCCAGCATTTT. Its protein is CSVEGGDDQPQHF. The variable domain in full, completed from reference TRBV29-1 and TRBJ1-5, reads SAVISQKPSRDICQRGTSLTIQCQVDSQVTMMFWYRQQPGQSLTLIATANQGSEATYESGFVIDKFPISRPNLTFSTLTVSNMSPEDSSIYLCSVEGGDDQPQHFGDGTRLSIL.

As to this clonotype: A read error may produce the germline difference seen at one junction end. The V call is TRBV29-1, the J call TRBJ1-1, with D hard to call. The CDR3 extends over 12 amino acids. Germline V CDR1 and CDR2: SQVTM, ANQGSEA. CDR3 sequence reads: CSVREPNIEAFF. In DNA form, the CDR3 reads TGCAGCGTCCGGGAGCCGAACATTGAAGCTTTCTTT.

This rearrangement joins TRBV12-3 or TRBV12-4 to TRBJ1-1; 10 nucleotides match TRBD1. With 9 bases clipped from V and 8 bases from J, the junction kept 9 bases outside the gene matches. The CDR3 runs 13 residues. DNA of the CDR3: TGTGCCAGGAGCCGGACAGGGGGGACCGAAGCTTTCTTT. Amino acids: CARSRTGGTEAFF.

Comment on this clonotype: This may stem from a read error, because a much larger clone lies one nucleotide away. The CDR3 protein is CARSSQPGQSYGYTF. The DNA for the CDR3 is TGTGCCAGGAGTTCTCAGCCGGGACAGAGCTATGGCTACACCTTC. The chain carries TRBV28 and TRBJ1-2, with TRBD1 identical over 7 bases. CDR3 length: 15 residues. Germline V gene sequence: CDR1 MDHEN, CDR2 SYDVKM.

Details on this clonotype: With a much larger clone just one base away, this may be a read error. The V call is TRBV12-3 or TRBV12-4, the J call TRBJ2-3; 9 bases line up with TRBD2. The CDR3 loop spans 19 amino acids. Trimming took 5 bases from V and 0 from J; bases not matched to a gene: 15. The CDR3 spells CASSPGGSLAGLSTDTQYF. The CDR3, as DNA: TGTGCCAGCAGTCCCGGGGGTTCGCTAGCGGGATTGAGCACAGATACGCAGTATTTT.

Comment on this clonotype: This may arise from a read error, as a much more abundant clone is one base away. The rearrangement joins TRBV12-5 to TRBJ2-1; the match to TRBD1 covers 9 bases. CDR1 LGHNT and CDR2 FRNRAP come from the germline V gene. The CDR3 consists of 15 residues. The CDR3 sequence: CASGRGTGSYNDQFF. The CDR3 DNA is TGTGCTAGTGGACGCGGGACAGGGAGCTACAATGATCAGTTCTTC.

Ten or more counts support this clonotype. The genes are TRBV20-1 and TRBJ1-4; D is ambiguous. This CDR3 has 14 amino acids. Germline CDR1 DFQATT, CDR2 SNEGSKA (reference sequence). Trimming left V 3 bases short and J 7 bases short, with 15 bases between. Written as DNA, the CDR3 is TGCAGTGCTAGCACCCCGCCCGCCACTGAAAAACTGTTTTTT. Residues: CSASTPPATEKLFF.